This T cell receptor beta chain was sequenced in a study of cytomegalovirus exposure and HLA in healthy donors. Nominally healthy donors provided the samples, though records likely missed some immune exposures. Both 60 Vbeta primers and 13 Jbeta primers went into the PCR. Measured with immunoSEQ multiplex PCR; TCRdb has only the in-frame clones, and not every one. The sample has around 180,000 clones, more than 70% seen once. This clone was picked up a small number of times. Its antigen remains unidentified. The CDR3 extends over 15 amino acids. The V and J ends lost 1 base and 0 bases respectively, with 7 bases between them. The V gene's germline CDR1 is SGHAT and CDR2 FQNNGV. Study-wide findings and caveats: According to reports, the classifier identified cytomegalovirus status with high specificity and sensitivity.

Material: PBMCs. The rearrangement uses TRBV11-2 and TRBJ2-1, with a possible D match to TRBD1 (5 bases). This clonotype was sampled from a woman aged 40 to 55 in good health and CMV-seronegative. CDR3 in amino acids: CASSLGGSSYNEQFF. CDR3 in DNA: TGTGCCAGCAGCTTAGGGGGCAGCTCCTACAATGAGCAGTTCTTC.